The clone carrying this T cell receptor beta chain was counted a single time. What it binds is unknown. Assay used: immunoSEQ multiplex PCR; TCRdb lists only in-frame clones, some missing. Counted here are over 150,000 clones, approximately 86% occurring once; the ten biggest clones make up roughly 11%. This sample was taken from a study of T cell responses to AZD1222 COVID-19 vaccine. Study-wide results and limits: Researchers report vaccine-associated CD4 TCRs spanning spike, with dominance at 160-218 and 743-854. The sample set comprised mostly white British donors with more females, and clonal diversity was possibly underestimated. Baseline testing showed seropositivity in only a handful of AZD1222 recipients.

The TCR comes from an adult who received the AZD1222 COVID-19 vaccine. The sample was peripheral blood, taken 28 days after the second AZD1222 dose.

CDR3 nucleotides: TGTGCCAGCAGTGAGAGCGGGGGGGCCGCAGATACGCAGTATTTT. Protein sequence: CASSESGGAADTQYF. V and J are TRBV6-4 and TRBJ2-3; 10 positions match TRBD2. Germline CDR1 is MRHNA and CDR2 is SNTAGT. V dropped 3 bases and J dropped 4; count of bases not matched to a gene: 4. This CDR3 is 15 amino acids long.